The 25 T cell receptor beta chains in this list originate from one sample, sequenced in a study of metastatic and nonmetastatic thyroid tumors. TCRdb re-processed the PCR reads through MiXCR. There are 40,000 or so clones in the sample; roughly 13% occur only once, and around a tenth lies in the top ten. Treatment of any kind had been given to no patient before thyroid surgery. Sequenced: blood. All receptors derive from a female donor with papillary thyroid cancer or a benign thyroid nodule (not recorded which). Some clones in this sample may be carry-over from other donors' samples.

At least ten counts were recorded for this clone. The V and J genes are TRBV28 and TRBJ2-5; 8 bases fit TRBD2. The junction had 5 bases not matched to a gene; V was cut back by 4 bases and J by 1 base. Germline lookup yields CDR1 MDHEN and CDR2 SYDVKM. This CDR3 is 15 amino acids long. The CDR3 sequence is CASSWAGGSQETQYF. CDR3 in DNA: TGTGCCAGCAGTTGGGCGGGAGGATCCCAAGAGACCCAGTACTTC.

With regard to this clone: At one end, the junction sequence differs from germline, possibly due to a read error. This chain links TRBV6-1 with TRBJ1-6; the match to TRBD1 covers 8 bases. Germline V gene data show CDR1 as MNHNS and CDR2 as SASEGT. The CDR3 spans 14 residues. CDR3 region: CASTLDRANSHLQF. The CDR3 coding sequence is TGTGCCAGCACCCTGGACAGGGCTAATTCACACCTCCAATTT.

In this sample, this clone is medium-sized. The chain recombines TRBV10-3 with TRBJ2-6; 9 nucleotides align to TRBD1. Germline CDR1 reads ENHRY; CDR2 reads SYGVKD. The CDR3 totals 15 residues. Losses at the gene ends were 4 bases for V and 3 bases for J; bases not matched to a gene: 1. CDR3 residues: CAISGDRVGANVLTF. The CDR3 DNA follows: TGTGCCATCAGTGGGGACAGGGTTGGGGCCAACGTCCTGACTTTC.

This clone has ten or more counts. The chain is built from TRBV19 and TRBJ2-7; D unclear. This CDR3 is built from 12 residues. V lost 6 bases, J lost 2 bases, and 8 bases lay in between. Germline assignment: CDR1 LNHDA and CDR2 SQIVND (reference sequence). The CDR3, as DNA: TGTGCCAGTAGGTCTGCTGCCTACGAGCAGTACTTC. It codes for CASRSAAYEQYF.

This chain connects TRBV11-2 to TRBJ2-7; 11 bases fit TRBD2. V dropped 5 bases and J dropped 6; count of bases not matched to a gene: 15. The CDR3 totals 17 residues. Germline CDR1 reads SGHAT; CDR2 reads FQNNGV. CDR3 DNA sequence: TGTGCCAGCAGCCCAGAGGGACTAGCGGACCCGGTCCGCGAGCAGTACTTC. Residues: CASSPEGLADPVREQYF. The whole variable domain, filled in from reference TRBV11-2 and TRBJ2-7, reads EAGVAQSPRYKIIEKRQSVAFWCNPISGHATLYWYQQILGQGPKLLIQFQNNGVVDDSQLPKDRFSAERLKGVDSTLKIQPAKLEDSAVYLCASSPEGLADPVREQYFGPGTRLTVT.

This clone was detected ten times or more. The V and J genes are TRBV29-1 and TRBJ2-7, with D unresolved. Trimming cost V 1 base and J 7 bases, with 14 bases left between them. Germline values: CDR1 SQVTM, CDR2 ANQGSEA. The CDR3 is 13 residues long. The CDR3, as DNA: TGCAGCGTTGAAGGGTCCGGCGGCGGAGAGCAGTACTTC. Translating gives CSVEGSGGGEQYF.

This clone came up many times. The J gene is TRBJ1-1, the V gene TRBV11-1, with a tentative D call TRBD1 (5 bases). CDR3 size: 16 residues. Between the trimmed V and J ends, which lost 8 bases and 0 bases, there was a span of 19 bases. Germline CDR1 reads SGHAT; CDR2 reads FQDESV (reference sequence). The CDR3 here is CASRPPSGVLNTEAFF. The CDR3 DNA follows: TGTGCCAGCCGGCCGCCCTCGGGGGTTTTGAACACTGAAGCTTTCTTT.

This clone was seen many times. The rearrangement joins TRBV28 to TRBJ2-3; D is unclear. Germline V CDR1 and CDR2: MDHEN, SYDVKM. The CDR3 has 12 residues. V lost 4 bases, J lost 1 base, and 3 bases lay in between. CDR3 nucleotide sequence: TGTGCCAGCAGTTCCGGCACAGATACGCAGTATTTT. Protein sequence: CASSSGTDTQYF.

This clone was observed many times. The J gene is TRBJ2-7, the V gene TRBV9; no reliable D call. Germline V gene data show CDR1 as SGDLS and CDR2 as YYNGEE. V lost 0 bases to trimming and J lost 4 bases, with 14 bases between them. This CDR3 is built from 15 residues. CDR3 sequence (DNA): TGTGCCAGCAGCGTAGTGGGTACTCCAAATTACGAGCAGTACTTC. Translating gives CASSVVGTPNYEQYF.

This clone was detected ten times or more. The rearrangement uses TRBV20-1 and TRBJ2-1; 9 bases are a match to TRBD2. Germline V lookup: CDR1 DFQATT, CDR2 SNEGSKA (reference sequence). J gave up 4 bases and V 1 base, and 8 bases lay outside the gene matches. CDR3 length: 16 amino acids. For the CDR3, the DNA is TGCAGTGCTAGAGGTGGAGCGGGGGGAATTTACAATGAGCAGTTCTTC. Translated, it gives CSARGGAGGIYNEQFF.

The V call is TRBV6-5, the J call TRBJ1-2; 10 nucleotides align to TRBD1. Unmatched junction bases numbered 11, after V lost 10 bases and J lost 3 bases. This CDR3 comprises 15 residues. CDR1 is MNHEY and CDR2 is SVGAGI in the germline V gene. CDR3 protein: CANILDRGYYYGYTF. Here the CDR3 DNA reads TGTGCCAACATTTTGGACAGGGGGTATTACTATGGCTACACCTTC.

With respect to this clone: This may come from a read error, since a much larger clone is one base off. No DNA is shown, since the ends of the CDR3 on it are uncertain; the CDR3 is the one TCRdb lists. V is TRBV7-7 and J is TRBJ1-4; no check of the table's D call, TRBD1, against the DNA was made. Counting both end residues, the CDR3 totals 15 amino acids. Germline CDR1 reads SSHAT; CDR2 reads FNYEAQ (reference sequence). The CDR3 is CASSFGTGANEKLLF.

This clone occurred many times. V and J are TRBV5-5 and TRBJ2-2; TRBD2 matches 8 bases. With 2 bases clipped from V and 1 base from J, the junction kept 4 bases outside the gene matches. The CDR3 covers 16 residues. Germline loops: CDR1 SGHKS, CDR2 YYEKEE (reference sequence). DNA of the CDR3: TGTGCCAGCAGCTTCTCGCTAGCGGGGAACACCGGGGAGCTGTTTTTT. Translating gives CASSFSLAGNTGELFF.

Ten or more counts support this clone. The chain's CDR3 is CASSTGTSGRAANEQFF. Here the CDR3 DNA reads TGTGCCAGCAGCACCGGGACTAGCGGGAGGGCCGCCAATGAGCAGTTCTTC. The J gene is TRBJ2-1, the V gene TRBV27; 16 positions agree with TRBD2. CDR1 and CDR2 from the germline V gene are MNHEY and SMNVEV (reference sequence). V shed 6 bases, J shed 6 bases, and the junction held 8 bases outside the gene matches. This CDR3 comprises 17 residues.

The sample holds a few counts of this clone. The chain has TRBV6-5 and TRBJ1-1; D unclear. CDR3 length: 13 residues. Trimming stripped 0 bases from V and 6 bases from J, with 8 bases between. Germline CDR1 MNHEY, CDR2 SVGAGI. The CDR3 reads CASSYSHGSEAFF. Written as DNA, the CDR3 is TGTGCCAGCAGTTACTCCCATGGGTCTGAAGCTTTCTTT.

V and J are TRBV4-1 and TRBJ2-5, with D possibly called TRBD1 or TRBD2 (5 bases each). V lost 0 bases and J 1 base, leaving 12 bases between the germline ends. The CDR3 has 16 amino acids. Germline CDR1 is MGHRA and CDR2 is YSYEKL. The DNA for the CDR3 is TGCGCCAGCAGCCAAGATCATGGGACCACCCAAGAGACCCAGTACTTC. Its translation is CASSQDHGTTQETQYF.

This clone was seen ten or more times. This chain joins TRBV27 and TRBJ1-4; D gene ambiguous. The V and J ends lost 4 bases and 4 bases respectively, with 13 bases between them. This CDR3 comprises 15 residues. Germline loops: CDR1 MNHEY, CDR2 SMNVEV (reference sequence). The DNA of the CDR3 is TGTGCCAGCAGTTACCTCTGGGCAGGTAATGAAAAACTGTTTTTT. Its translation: CASSYLWAGNEKLFF.

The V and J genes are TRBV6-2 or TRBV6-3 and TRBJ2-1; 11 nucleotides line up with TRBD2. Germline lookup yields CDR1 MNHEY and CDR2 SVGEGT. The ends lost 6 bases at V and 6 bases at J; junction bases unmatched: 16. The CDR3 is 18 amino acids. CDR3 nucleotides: TGTGCCAGCAGCCAGACCGGGACTAGCGGAACTTTCTTCAATGAGCAGTTCTTC. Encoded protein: CASSQTGTSGTFFNEQFF.

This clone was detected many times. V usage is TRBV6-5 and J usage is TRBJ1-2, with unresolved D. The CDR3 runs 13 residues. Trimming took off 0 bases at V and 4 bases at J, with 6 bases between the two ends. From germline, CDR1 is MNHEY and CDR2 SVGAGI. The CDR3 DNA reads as TGTGCCAGCAGTTACTCGAGGGCCTATGGCTACACCTTC. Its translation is CASSYSRAYGYTF.

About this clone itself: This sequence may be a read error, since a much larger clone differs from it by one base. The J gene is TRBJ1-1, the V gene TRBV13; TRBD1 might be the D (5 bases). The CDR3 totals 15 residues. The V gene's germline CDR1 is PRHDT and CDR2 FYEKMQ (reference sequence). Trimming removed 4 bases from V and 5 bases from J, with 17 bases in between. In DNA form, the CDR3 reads TGTGCCAGCAGCTCAGGAGCCGGGGGTGGGACTGAAGCTTTCTTT. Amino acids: CASSSGAGGGTEAFF.

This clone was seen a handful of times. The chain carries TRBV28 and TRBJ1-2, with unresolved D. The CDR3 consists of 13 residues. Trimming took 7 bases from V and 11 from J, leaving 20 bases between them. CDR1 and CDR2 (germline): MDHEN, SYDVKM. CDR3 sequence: CASNWGGNYRYTF. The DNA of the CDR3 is TGTGCCAGCAACTGGGGAGGGAACTATAGATACACCTTC.

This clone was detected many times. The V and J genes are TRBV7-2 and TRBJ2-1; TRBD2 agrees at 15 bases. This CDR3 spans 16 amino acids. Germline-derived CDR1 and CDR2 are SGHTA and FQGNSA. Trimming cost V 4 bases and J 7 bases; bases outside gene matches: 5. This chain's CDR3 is CASSSTGLAGGNEQFF. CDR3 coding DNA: TGTGCCAGCAGCTCCACAGGACTAGCGGGAGGGAATGAGCAGTTCTTC.

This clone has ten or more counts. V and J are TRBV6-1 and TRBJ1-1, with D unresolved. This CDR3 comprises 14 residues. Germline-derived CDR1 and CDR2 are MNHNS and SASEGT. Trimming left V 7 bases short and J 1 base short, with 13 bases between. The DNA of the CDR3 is TGTGCCAGCAAAAAGATCTATGGGAACACTGAAGCTTTCTTT. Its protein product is CASKKIYGNTEAFF.

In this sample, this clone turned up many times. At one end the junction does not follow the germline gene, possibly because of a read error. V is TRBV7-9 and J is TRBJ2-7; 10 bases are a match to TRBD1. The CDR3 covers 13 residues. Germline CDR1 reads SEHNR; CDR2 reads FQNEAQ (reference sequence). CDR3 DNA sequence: TGTGCCAGCTCAAGACAGGGGGCGAACGAGCGGTACTTC. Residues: CASSRQGANERYF.

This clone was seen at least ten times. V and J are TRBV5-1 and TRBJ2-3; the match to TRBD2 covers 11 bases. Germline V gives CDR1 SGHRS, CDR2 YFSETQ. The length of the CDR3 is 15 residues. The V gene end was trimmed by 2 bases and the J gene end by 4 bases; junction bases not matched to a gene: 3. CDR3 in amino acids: CASSFTSGSADTQYF. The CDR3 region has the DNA TGCGCCAGCAGCTTCACTAGCGGGAGTGCAGATACGCAGTATTTT.